This TCR beta chain was documented in a study of blood T cell repertoires in COVID-19. Study-level background: The United States, Italy and Spain were the sources of the acute and convalescent COVID-19 samples.

Germline V gives CDR1 LNHDA, CDR2 SQIVND (reference sequence). Trimming shortened V by 5 bases and J by 8 bases, and 18 bases separated the two germline ends. This CDR3 comprises 14 residues. In terms of age and location, participants ranged from about 18 to 95 years and lived in under 30 US areas. Participants were placed into cohorts based on the clinical history they reported. As originally analysed: Amplifying reference gene primers gave estimates of nucleated cell counts. The method was immunoSEQ multiplex PCR; TCRdb's version includes in-frame clones alone and lacks a portion of them. D and trimming were read from the DNA, whereas the V and J calls and clone size are those reported in that table. The sample yields some 200,000 clones, roughly 85% seen once.

The V gene is TRBV19, the J gene TRBJ1-1, with a weak D call TRBD1 (6 bases). The sample taken for sequencing was PBMCs or T cells enriched from blood (not recorded which). The sequence was obtained from a woman between 40 and 50 years old with acute COVID-19. The CDR3 is CASSRDLTGTEAFF. DNA for the CDR3: TGTGCCAGTAGTCGAGACCTCACAGGGACCGAAGCTTTCTTT.